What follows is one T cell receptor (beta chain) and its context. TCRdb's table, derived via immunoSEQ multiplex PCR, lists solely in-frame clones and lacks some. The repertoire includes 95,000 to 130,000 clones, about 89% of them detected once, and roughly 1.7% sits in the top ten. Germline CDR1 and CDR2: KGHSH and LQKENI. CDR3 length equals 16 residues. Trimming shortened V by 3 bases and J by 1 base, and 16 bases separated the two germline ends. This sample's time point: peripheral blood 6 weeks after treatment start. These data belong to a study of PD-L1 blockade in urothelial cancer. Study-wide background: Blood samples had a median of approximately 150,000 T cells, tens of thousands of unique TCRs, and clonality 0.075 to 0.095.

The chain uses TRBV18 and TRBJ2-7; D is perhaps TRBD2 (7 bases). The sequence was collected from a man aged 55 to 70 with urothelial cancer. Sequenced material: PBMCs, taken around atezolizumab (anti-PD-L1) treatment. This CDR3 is CASSPLGGGRSYEQYF. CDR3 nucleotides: TGTGCCAGCTCACCGTTGGGAGGGGGGAGATCCTACGAGCAGTACTTC. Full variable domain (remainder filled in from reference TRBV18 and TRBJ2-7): NAGVMQNPRHLVRRRGQEARLRCSPMKGHSHVYWYRQLPEEGLKFMVYLQKENIIDESGMPKERFSAEFPKEGPSILRIQQVVRGDSAAYFCASSPLGGGRSYEQYFGPGTRLTVT.